The 27 T cell receptor beta chains in this list originate from one sample, sequenced in a study of blood T cells in healthy people across ages. It was with a sample-barcoded 5' primer and a J-beta primer mix that a second PCR of roughly 7 to 12 cycles was run. Each CDR3 protein gets one entry after TCRdb re-called the 5' RACE reads with MiXCR. This table has more than 500,000 distinct CDR3 sequences, roughly a quarter appearing once. The sample also formed part of further work on T cells of mothers and their children.

Sequencing was carried out using blood. Every receptor here comes from a boy aged 2 to 10 in good health.

V usage is TRBV9 and J usage is TRBJ1-3; D remains unclear. CDR3 size: 16 residues. V was shortened by 0 bases and J by 4 bases, with 14 bases between the two germline ends. The germline CDR1 and CDR2 sequences are SGDLS and YYNGEE. The CDR3: CASSVAVRGSGNTIYF. The CDR3 bases are TGTGCCAGCAGCGTAGCTGTGCGAGGTTCGGGAAACACCATATATTTT. The entire variable domain, with the rest obtained from reference TRBV9 and TRBJ1-3, is as follows: DSGVTQTPKHLITATGQRVTLRCSPRSGDLSVYWYQQSLDQGLQFLIQYYNGEERAKGNILERFSAQQFPDLHSELNLSSLELGDSALYFCASSVAVRGSGNTIYFGEGSWLTVV.

The gene calls are TRBV29-1 and TRBJ2-2; D perhaps matches TRBD2 (6 bases). The CDR3 runs to 14 residues. V lost 6 bases and J 7 bases, leaving 18 bases between the germline ends. Germline V gene sequence: CDR1 SQVTM, CDR2 ANQGSEA. CDR3 nucleotide sequence: TGCAGCGTCCTCACTAGCACCCAGGGCGGGGAGCTGTTTTTT. Encoded protein: CSVLTSTQGGELFF.

This clonotype showed up just a few times. V is TRBV11-2 and J is TRBJ2-7; tentatively, D is TRBD2 (5 bases). V was pared by 0 bases and J by 5 bases, with 20 bases between. The CDR3 is made up of 17 amino acids. Germline assignment: CDR1 SGHAT and CDR2 FQNNGV. The DNA of the CDR3 is TGTGCCAGCAGCTTAGAAGGCGGACTCCTCATAGGCCACGAGCAGTACTTC. Amino acids: CASSLEGGLLIGHEQYF.

A remark on this clonotype: Germline and junction disagree at one end, which may indicate a read error. The chain couples TRBV7-3 to TRBJ2-5; 12 bases are shared with TRBD2. The CDR3 runs to 13 residues. Germline V gives CDR1 SGHTA, CDR2 FQGTGA. Here the CDR3 reads CASSSSSGGAKFF. CDR3 sequence (DNA): TGTGCCAGCAGCTCCTCTAGCGGGGGGGCAAAGTTCTTC.

This clonotype has a handful of counts. The rearrangement links TRBV5-1 to TRBJ1-5, with 7 positions matching TRBD1. With 5 bases clipped from V and 4 bases from J, the junction kept 6 bases outside the gene matches. CDR1 is SGHRS, CDR2 YFSETQ, per germline. The CDR3 consists of 14 residues. The DNA of the CDR3 is TGCGCCAGCAGTTTCGGGACAGATAATCAGCCCCAGCATTTT. It codes for CASSFGTDNQPQHF.

This clonotype was seen a handful of times. The chain links TRBV21-1 to TRBJ2-4. TRBV21-1 is classified as a pseudogene. This CDR3 comprises 18 residues. The CDR3 spells CASTKGTGFPIAKNIQYF. The CDR3 nucleotides read TGTGCCAGCACAAAAGGAACGGGGTTTCCTATAGCCAAAAACATTCAGTACTTC.

The chain joins TRBV27 to TRBJ1-6; no clear D. The CDR3 contains 14 residues. V lost 2 bases and J lost 6, with 8 bases in between. CDR1 MNHEY and CDR2 SMNVEV come from the germline V gene (reference sequence). The CDR3 DNA reads TGTGCCAGCAGTTTAAGGCCCAGTAATTCACCCCTCCACTTT. Its translation: CASSLRPSNSPLHF.

The chain has TRBV12-3 or TRBV12-4 and TRBJ2-3, with D tentatively TRBD2 (6 bases). Trimming left V 3 bases short and J 2 bases short, with 9 bases between. The CDR3 extends over 14 amino acids. The CDR3 sequence: CASSLEGTTDTQYF. The CDR3 DNA sequence: TGTGCCAGCAGTTTGGAGGGGACCACAGATACGCAGTATTTT.

This rearrangement joins TRBV7-9 to TRBJ1-3; D remains unclear. V lost 2 bases and J lost 4, with 27 bases in between. The CDR3 has 20 residues. CDR1 is SEHNR, CDR2 FQNEAQ, per germline (reference sequence). Here the CDR3 reads CASSLPLIRARSLGGNTIYF. CDR3 DNA: TGTGCCAGCAGCTTACCACTGATCCGGGCCCGCTCTCTTGGAGGAAACACCATATATTTT.

V usage is TRBV7-9 and J usage is TRBJ2-1, with TRBD2 matching 11 bases. Germline V lookup: CDR1 SEHNR, CDR2 FQNEAQ (reference sequence). CDR3 length equals 19 residues. V was clipped by 4 bases and J by 0 bases; unmatched bases: 11. CDR3 nucleotide sequence: TGTGCCAGCAGCTACCGCGGCCTAGCGGGGGGCAGCTCCTACAATGAGCAGTTCTTC. Protein: CASSYRGLAGGSSYNEQFF.

The chain employs TRBV12-3 or TRBV12-4 and TRBJ1-1, with a weak D call TRBD1 (5 bases). V lost 5 bases, J lost 4 bases, and 17 bases lay in between. The CDR3 extends over 15 amino acids. This CDR3 is CASSPGSGGATEAFF. The DNA of the CDR3 is TGTGCCAGCAGTCCAGGCTCTGGGGGTGCCACTGAAGCTTTCTTT.

This clonotype came up once. The genes are TRBV10-3 and TRBJ1-1; tentative D call: TRBD1 (5 bases). CDR1 and CDR2 (germline): ENHRY, SYGVKD. The CDR3 sequence is 17 residues long. V was cut by 0 bases and J by 3 bases, with 17 bases left in between. The CDR3 here is CAISESVMGREDTEAFF. The CDR3 nucleotides are TGTGCCATCAGTGAGTCGGTGATGGGCAGGGAGGACACTGAAGCTTTCTTT.

The chain has TRBV18 and TRBJ2-7; perhaps TRBD1 as D (5 bases). Trimming stripped 4 bases from V and 3 bases from J, with 13 bases between. CDR1 and CDR2 (germline): KGHSH, LQKENI. CDR3 length equals 14 residues. The CDR3 DNA reads as TGTGCCAGCTCACTCTCAGTGGGGCACTACGAGCAGTACTTC. Protein product: CASSLSVGHYEQYF.

The V and J genes are TRBV20-1 and TRBJ2-1; D might be TRBD2 (5 bases). The CDR3 extends over 14 amino acids. The germline CDR1 and CDR2 sequences are DFQATT and SNEGSKA (reference sequence). Trimming shortened V by 3 bases and J by 5 bases, and 14 bases separated the two germline ends. The CDR3 DNA is TGCAGTGCTAGGGTGACGGGAAGGCACAATGAGCAGTTCTTC. Translating it yields CSARVTGRHNEQFF.

Worth noting for this clonotype: The junction does not match germline at one end; this may be a read error. The chain combines TRBV27 with TRBJ2-5, with D hard to call. The CDR3 loop spans 14 amino acids. The V gene's germline CDR1 is MNHEY and CDR2 SMNVEV (reference sequence). The CDR3 DNA follows: TGTGCCAGCAGTTTGGCCCGCATCAGCAATGAGCAGCTCTTC. It translates to CASSLARISNEQLF.

This clonotype appeared a few times. This chain joins TRBV10-3 and TRBJ1-5; the D gene is possibly TRBD1 (5 bases). Germline CDR1 reads ENHRY; CDR2 reads SYGVKD. The CDR3 is 13 amino acids. The V end was cut by 8 bases, the J end by 0 bases, with 8 bases between. The CDR3 DNA sequence: TGTGCCATCCAGGGTAGTAGCAATCAGCCCCAGCATTTT. It yields the protein CAIQGSSNQPQHF.

This chain uses TRBV15 with TRBJ2-5; D gene ambiguous. The closer fit of TRBJ2-7 to the DNA end suggests the J call may be wrong. This CDR3 has 13 amino acids. Germline loops: CDR1 LNHNV, CDR2 YYDKDF (reference sequence). The chain's CDR3 is CATGLNRNYEQYF. The DNA for the CDR3 is TGTGCCACCGGGTTAAACAGAAACTACGAGCAGTACTTC.

A few counts support this clonotype. The chain has TRBV12-3 or TRBV12-4 and TRBJ2-3, with D maybe TRBD1 (6 bases). This CDR3 is built from 14 residues. Trimming took 5 bases from V and 2 from J, leaving 11 bases between them. CDR3 nucleotides: TGTGCCAGCAGTGCTGACAGGCACACAGATACGCAGTATTTT. Amino acid sequence: CASSADRHTDTQYF.

This clonotype was seen more than once but under ten times. The chain is built from TRBV7-9 and TRBJ2-5, with 7 bases matching TRBD2. CDR1 and CDR2 from the germline V gene are SEHNR and FQNEAQ (reference sequence). Trimming removed 4 bases from V and 0 bases from J; junction bases left unmatched: 8. The CDR3 covers 16 residues. The CDR3 region has the DNA TGTGCCAGCAGCTCATCCCCGGGGGGATACCAAGAGACCCAGTACTTC. Amino acid sequence: CASSSSPGGYQETQYF.

The sample holds a few counts of this clonotype. CDR3 sequence (DNA): TGTGCCAGCAGTGAAGGGGCAGCCATTCAGTACTTC. This translates into CASSEGAAIQYF. This chain uses TRBV2 with TRBJ2-4, with unresolved D. This CDR3 is 12 amino acids long. CDR1 SNHLY and CDR2 FYNNEI come from the germline V gene. The germline V and J ends were trimmed by 1 base and 9 bases, with 7 bases remaining between them.

This clonotype was seen only a few times. The V and J genes are TRBV6-1 and TRBJ1-5; possibly TRBD1 for D (5 bases). V was clipped by 3 bases and J by 1 base, with 10 bases between them. The CDR3 extends over 15 amino acids. CDR1 and CDR2 from the germline V gene are MNHNS and SASEGT. The chain's CDR3 is CASSDGGISNQPQHF. Here the CDR3 DNA reads TGTGCCAGCAGTGACGGGGGTATCAGCAATCAGCCCCAGCATTTT.

The rearrangement uses TRBV30 and TRBJ2-1; D is uncertain. Germline V lookup: CDR1 GTSNPN, CDR2 SVGIG (reference sequence). The CDR3 sequence is 12 residues long. Trimming left V 3 bases short and J 12 bases short, with 15 bases between. The CDR3 spells CAWRPTQESQFF. As DNA, the CDR3 is TGTGCCTGGAGACCGACCCAGGAATCGCAGTTCTTC.

This clonotype has more than one count but fewer than ten. V usage is TRBV25-1 and J usage is TRBJ2-2; no reliable D call. The CDR3 consists of 14 residues. Trimming took off 3 bases at V and 5 bases at J, with 10 bases between the two ends. Germline-derived CDR1 and CDR2 are MGHDK and SYGVNS. The CDR3, as DNA: TGTGCCAGCAGTGATTTAATGGGAACCGGGGAGCTGTTTTTT. This translates into CASSDLMGTGELFF.

The J gene is TRBJ2-2, the V gene TRBV20-1; 8 bases align to TRBD1. The ends lost 6 bases at V and 4 bases at J; junction bases unmatched: 7. The germline V gene has CDR1 DFQATT and CDR2 SNEGSKA (reference sequence). CDR3 length: 14 amino acids. CDR3 in amino acids: CSAPQGAVTGELFF. In DNA, the CDR3 is TGCAGTGCACCGCAGGGGGCAGTCACCGGGGAGCTGTTTTTT.

This clonotype showed up just a few times. The rearrangement joins TRBV6-6 to TRBJ2-3; D remains unclear. V lost 1 base and J lost 0, with 5 bases in between. Germline loops: CDR1 MNHNY, CDR2 SVGAGI (reference sequence). This CDR3 is 14 amino acids long. For the CDR3, the DNA is TGTGCCAGCAGTTACTTGTCTAGCACAGATACGCAGTATTTT. It codes for CASSYLSSTDTQYF.

The chain links TRBV12-3 or TRBV12-4 to TRBJ2-3; TRBD2 matches 16 bases. CDR3 length: 18 amino acids. V lost 6 bases and J lost 4; bases outside the gene matches: 10. In DNA form, the CDR3 reads TGTGCCAGCAGCCTCGCCGGGGGACTAGCGGGGGGGCCAGATACGCAGTATTTT. It translates to CASSLAGGLAGGPDTQYF.

A note on this clonotype: An end of the junction does not agree with germline; a read error may underlie this. This chain uses TRBV7-9 with TRBJ1-4, with 10 bases matching TRBD1. The CDR3 contains 14 residues. The germline CDR1 and CDR2 sequences are SEHNR and FQNEAQ (reference sequence). The chain's CDR3 is CASISDRGNEKLLF. In DNA form, the CDR3 reads TGTGCCAGCATCTCGGACAGGGGGAATGAAAAACTGCTTTTT.